This T cell receptor (beta chain) stems from a study of patients and donors after allogeneic stem cell transplantation. TCRdb reprocessed the RT-PCR reads with MiXCR, giving one entry per CDR3 protein. The repertoire holds about 160,000 distinct CDR3 sequences, with about a third as singletons. The V and J ends lost 2 bases and 3 bases respectively, with 14 bases between them. CDR3 length equals 16 residues. Germline CDR1 LGHNA, CDR2 YNFKEQ. V gene TRBV4-2 combines with J gene TRBJ1-5; D unclear. The sequence came from a human donor who was either an allogeneic HSCT recipient or a stem cell or donor lymphocyte infusion donor (not recorded which). It is not recorded whose cells these are; they may come from a transplant donor. The specimen was blood, either unsorted or a sorted T cell fraction (not recorded which). CDR3 region: CASSQRTGLTNQPQHF. CDR3 sequence (DNA): TGTGCCAGCAGCCAACGCACCGGCTTGACCAATCAGCCCCAGCATTTT.